Listed below are T cell receptor beta chains from one sample, sequenced in a study of T cells after yellow fever vaccination. TCRdb recomputed calls from the 5' RACE reads with MiXCR, one row per CDR3 protein. The table records hundreds of thousands of distinct CDR3 sequences, approximately 18% of them present only once. This sample comprised PBMCs, obtained before the yellow fever booster vaccination. These TCRs come from a man younger than 35 who received the YFV17D yellow fever vaccine. Each CDR3 is given with its conserved first and last residue. Fields, in order: V gene, D gene, CDR3 length, clone size, J gene, CDR3 protein, CDR3 DNA. The D gene is left open where the match is weak. For some rows the clone size is stated as once, few or many, or as a class when expanded; others skip it.

TRBV19	NA	16	NA	TRBJ2-7	CASSRNPQGKSYEQYF	TGTGCCAGTAGTAGAAACCCCCAGGGAAAATCCTACGAGCAGTACTTC
TRBV7-2	NA	15	many	TRBJ1-4	CASSLGQGSGRKLFF	TGTGCCAGCAGCTTAGGGCAGGGCTCGGGACGGAAACTGTTTTTT
TRBV29-1	TRBD1	13	few	TRBJ1-5	CSAGQGSNQPQHF	TGCAGCGCTGGACAGGGGAGCAATCAGCCCCAGCATTTT
TRBV18	NA	13	many	TRBJ1-2	CASSPPQVNGYTF	TGTGCCAGCTCACCACCGCAGGTTAATGGCTACACCTTC
TRBV25-1	NA	11	many	TRBJ2-1	CASTLGDEQFF	TGTGCCAGCACCTTAGGGGATGAGCAGTTCTTC
TRBV27	NA	14	few	TRBJ2-5	CASSRGAAGETQYF	TGTGCCAGCAGTCGGGGGGCAGCGGGGGAGACCCAGTACTTC
TRBV5-1	NA	12	few	TRBJ1-2	CASSYDRRGYTF	TGCGCCAGCAGCTACGACAGGCGGGGCTACACCTTC
TRBV6-5	TRBD1	15	NA	TRBJ1-1	CASRQGQGRYTEAFF	TGTGCCAGCAGACAAGGACAGGGAAGGTACACTGAAGCTTTCTTT
TRBV5-1	TRBD1	15	few	TRBJ2-3	CASSLGQGETDTQYF	TGCGCCAGCAGCTTGGGACAGGGTGAGACAGATACGCAGTATTTT
TRBV20-1	TRBD2	15	few	TRBJ2-3	CSADRTSGAIDTQYF	TGCAGTGCGGACAGGACTAGCGGGGCGATCGATACGCAGTATTTT
TRBV6-5	TRBD2	16	few	TRBJ2-5	CASRATSGGAVETQYF	TGTGCCAGCAGGGCGACTAGCGGGGGGGCGGTTGAGACCCAGTACTTC
TRBV4-3	NA	14	NA	TRBJ2-2	CASSPLTGTGELFF	TGCGCCAGCAGCCCATTAACTGGGACCGGGGAGCTGTTTTTT
TRBV30	TRBD2	15	few	TRBJ2-7	CAWTTGGFSSYEQYF	TGTGCCTGGACAACGGGGGGGTTCAGCTCCTACGAGCAGTACTTC
TRBV6-5	NA	12	few	TRBJ1-5	CASSPSGTAWHF	TGTGCCAGCAGTCCGTCGGGTACAGCCTGGCATTTT
TRBV11-2	TRBD2	16	NA	TRBJ2-3	CASSLEGTSIMDTQYF	TGTGCCAGCAGCTTAGAGGGGACTAGCATAATGGATACGCAGTATTTT
TRBV5-1	NA	16	NA	TRBJ2-3	CASSVVSGASTDTQYF	TGCGCCAGCAGTGTCGTCTCGGGGGCGAGCACAGATACGCAGTATTTT
TRBV19	NA	16	NA	TRBJ2-2	CAIGKQTGLGNRELFF	TGTGCCATTGGGAAACAGACAGGCTTGGGTAACCGGGAGCTGTTTTTT
TRBV7-8	NA	18	NA	TRBJ1-3	CASSLGRDTASLGNTIYF	TGTGCCAGCAGCTTAGGCCGGGACACAGCTTCTCTGGGAAACACCATATATTTT
TRBV5-1	TRBD1	15	NA	TRBJ1-2	CASSPATGESYGYTF	TGCGCCAGCAGCCCGGCGACAGGGGAGAGCTATGGCTACACCTTC
TRBV29-1	NA	17	few	TRBJ2-3	CSVEMQGLFTSTDTQYF	TGCAGCGTTGAGATGCAGGGCCTATTTACTAGCACAGATACGCAGTATTTT
TRBV20-1	NA	15	once	TRBJ2-7	CSATPEVVRASEQYF	TGCAGTGCTACCCCGGAAGTGGTTCGGGCCTCCGAGCAGTACTTC
TRBV6-4	NA	14	NA	TRBJ2-6	CASSEGSGANVLTF	TGTGCCAGCAGTGAGGGGTCTGGGGCCAACGTCCTGACTTTC
TRBV15	NA	15	few	TRBJ2-1	CATSRDGKTYNEQFF	TGTGCCACCAGCAGAGATGGGAAAACCTACAATGAGCAGTTCTTC
TRBV4-3	TRBD2	16	few	TRBJ2-2	CASSEFSGVNTGELFF	TGCGCCAGCAGCGAATTTAGCGGGGTGAACACCGGGGAGCTGTTTTTT
TRBV19	NA	11	NA	TRBJ1-1	CASRRGPEAFF	TGTGCCAGTCGCCGGGGCCCTGAAGCTTTCTTT
TRBV6-6	TRBD2	17	few	TRBJ2-2	CASRKLAGGPNTGELFF	TGTGCCAGCAGGAAACTAGCGGGGGGGCCTAACACCGGGGAGCTGTTTTTT
TRBV5-1	TRBD1	16	few	TRBJ1-2	CASSLGTGKLNYGYTF	TGCGCCAGCAGCTTGGGGACAGGGAAACTTAACTATGGCTACACCTTC
TRBV7-2	NA	14	many	TRBJ2-2	CASSFRLNTGELFF	TGTGCCAGCAGCTTCCGTCTGAACACCGGGGAGCTGTTTTTT
TRBV5-1	NA	14	many	TRBJ1-1	CASSLEPTNTEAFF	TGCGCCAGCAGCTTGGAACCGACGAACACTGAAGCTTTCTTT
TRBV4-1	NA	12	few	TRBJ2-1	CASSQVAAFPFF	TGCGCCAGCAGCCAAGTTGCTGCGTTTCCGTTCTTC
TRBV12-3/TRBV12-4	NA	15	few	TRBJ2-5	CASSTWDGPQETQYF	TGTGCCAGCAGTACCTGGGACGGACCCCAAGAGACCCAGTACTTC